This TCR beta chain was observed in a study of blood T cell repertoires in COVID-19. At the level of the study: Researchers got acute and convalescent COVID-19 samples from the United States, Italy and Spain.

Study processing details: Using reference gene primer amplification, nucleated cell counts were estimated. Generated by immunoSEQ multiplex PCR, the TCRdb table keeps only in-frame clones and is missing some. D and trimming were read from the DNA, whereas the V and J calls and clone size are those reported in that table. The data contain about 290,000 clones, roughly 91% of them singletons. The germline CDR1 and CDR2 sequences are KGHDR and SFDVKD. The junction had 11 bases not matched to a gene; V was cut back by 3 bases and J by 7 bases. The CDR3 consists of 17 residues. The chain uses TRBV24-1 and TRBJ2-2; 9 bases are a match to TRBD2. The clonotype comes from a man aged 40-49 years with acute or convalescent COVID-19. The sample comprised peripheral blood. The DNA of the CDR3 is TGTGCCACCAGTGATCGAAGTAGCGGGGGAGGTGGCGGGGAGCTGTTTTTT. It translates to CATSDRSSGGGGGELFF.